The 2 T cell receptor beta chains reported below all come from one sample, sequenced in a study of blood T cell repertoires in COVID-19. Profiled with immunoSEQ multiplex PCR; TCRdb holds only in-frame clones, not every one. The sample lists 350,000 or so clones; approximately 92% were seen once. Sequenced input: PBMCs or T cells enriched from blood (not recorded which). These receptors originate from a young woman who had recovered from COVID-19.

This chain links TRBV27 with TRBJ2-3; tentative D call: TRBD2 (7 bases). The CDR3 extends over 15 amino acids. The germline V gene encodes CDR1 MNHEY and CDR2 SMNVEV (reference sequence). V lost 6 bases and J lost 4, with 17 bases in between. The CDR3 reads CASSPTGGAPDTQYF. The CDR3 nucleotides are TGTGCCAGCAGCCCTACTGGGGGGGCCCCAGATACGCAGTATTTT.

The CDR3 is CASSPPAPGSGAFQETQYF. The CDR3 region has the DNA TGTGCCAGCTCACCACCGGCCCCGGGGAGCGGGGCGTTTCAAGAGACCCAGTACTTC. The gene calls are TRBV18 and TRBJ2-5, with 7 bases matching TRBD2. Germline lookup yields CDR1 KGHSH and CDR2 LQKENI. The CDR3 contains 19 residues. Germline trimming cut 0 bases from V and 2 bases from J; bases unmatched to any gene: 15.